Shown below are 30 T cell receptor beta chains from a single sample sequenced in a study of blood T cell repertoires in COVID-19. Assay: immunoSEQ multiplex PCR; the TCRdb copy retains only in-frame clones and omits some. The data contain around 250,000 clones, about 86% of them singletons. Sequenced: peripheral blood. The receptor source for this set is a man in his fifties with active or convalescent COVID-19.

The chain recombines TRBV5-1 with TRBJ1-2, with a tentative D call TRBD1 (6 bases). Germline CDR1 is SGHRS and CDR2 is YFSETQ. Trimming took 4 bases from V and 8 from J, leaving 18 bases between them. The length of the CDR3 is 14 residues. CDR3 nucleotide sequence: TGCGCCAGCAGCGCCACAGGGCCCGCCGGGGGCTACACCTTC. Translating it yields CASSATGPAGGYTF.

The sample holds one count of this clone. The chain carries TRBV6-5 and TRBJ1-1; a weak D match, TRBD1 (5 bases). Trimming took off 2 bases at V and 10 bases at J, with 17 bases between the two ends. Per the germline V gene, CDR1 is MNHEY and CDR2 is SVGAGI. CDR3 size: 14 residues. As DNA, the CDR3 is TGTGCCAGCAGTTACCCCGGGGGGACCCCATCAGCTTTCTTT. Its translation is CASSYPGGTPSAFF.

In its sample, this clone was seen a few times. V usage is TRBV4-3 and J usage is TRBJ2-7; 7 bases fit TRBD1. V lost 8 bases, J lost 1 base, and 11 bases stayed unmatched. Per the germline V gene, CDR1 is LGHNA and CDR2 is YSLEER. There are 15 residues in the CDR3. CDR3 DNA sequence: TGCGCCAGCTCCAGCGGTAGGGGACAGTCCTACGAGCAGTACTTC. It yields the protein CASSSGRGQSYEQYF.

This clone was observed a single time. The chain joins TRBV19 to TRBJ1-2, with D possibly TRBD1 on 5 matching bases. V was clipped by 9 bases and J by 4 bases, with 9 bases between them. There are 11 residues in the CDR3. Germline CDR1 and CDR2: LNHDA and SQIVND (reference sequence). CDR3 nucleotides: TGTGCCAGATCTGGGGCCTATGGCTACACCTTC. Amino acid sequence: CARSGAYGYTF.

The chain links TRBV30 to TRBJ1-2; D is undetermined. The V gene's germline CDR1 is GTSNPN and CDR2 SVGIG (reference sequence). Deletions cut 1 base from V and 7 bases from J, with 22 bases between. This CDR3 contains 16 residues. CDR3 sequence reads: CAWSEEGVQAWGGYTF. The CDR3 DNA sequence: TGTGCCTGGAGTGAGGAGGGCGTTCAGGCGTGGGGTGGCTACACCTTC.

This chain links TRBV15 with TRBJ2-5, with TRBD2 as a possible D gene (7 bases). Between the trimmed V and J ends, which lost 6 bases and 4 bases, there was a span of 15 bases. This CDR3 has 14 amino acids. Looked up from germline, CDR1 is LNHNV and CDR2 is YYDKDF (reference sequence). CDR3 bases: TGTGCCACCAGTAAAGGACTAGGGGGAGAGACCCAGTACTTC. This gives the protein CATSKGLGGETQYF.

CDR3: CASSMGRAKNIQYF. CDR3 coding DNA: TGTGCCAGTAGTATGGGGCGAGCCAAAAACATTCAGTACTTC. The chain couples TRBV19 to TRBJ2-4, with D perhaps matching TRBD1 (5 bases). Between the trimmed V and J ends, which lost 3 bases and 0 bases, there was a span of 6 bases. Per the germline V gene, CDR1 is LNHDA and CDR2 is SQIVND (reference sequence). This CDR3 region has 14 residues.

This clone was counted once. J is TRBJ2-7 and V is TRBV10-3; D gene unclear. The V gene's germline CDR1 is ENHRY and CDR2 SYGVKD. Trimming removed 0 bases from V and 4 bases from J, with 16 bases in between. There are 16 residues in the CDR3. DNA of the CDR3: TGTGCCATCAGTGAGTCGAATAGGCAGGCTCTATACGAGCAGTACTTC. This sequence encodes CAISESNRQALYEQYF.

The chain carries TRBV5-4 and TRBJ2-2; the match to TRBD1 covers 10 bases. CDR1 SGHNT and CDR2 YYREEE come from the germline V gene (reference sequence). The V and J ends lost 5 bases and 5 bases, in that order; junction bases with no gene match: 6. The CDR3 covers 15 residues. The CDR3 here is CASRTGTGETGELFF. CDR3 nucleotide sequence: TGTGCCAGCAGAACCGGGACAGGGGAGACCGGGGAGCTGTTTTTT.

CDR3 in DNA: TGCAGCGCGGGACCCGAGGGAGACTATGGCTACACCTTC. Its translation: CSAGPEGDYGYTF. V gene TRBV29-1 combines with J gene TRBJ1-2, with a tentative D call TRBD1 (5 bases). Germline CDR1 is SQVTM and CDR2 is ANQGSEA. The CDR3 is 13 amino acids. Trimming shortened V by 7 bases and J by 3 bases, and 15 bases separated the two germline ends.

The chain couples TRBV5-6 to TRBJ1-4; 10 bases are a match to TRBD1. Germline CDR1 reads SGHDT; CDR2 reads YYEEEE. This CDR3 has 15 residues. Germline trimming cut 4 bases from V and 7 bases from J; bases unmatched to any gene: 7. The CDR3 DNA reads TGTGCCAGCAGCCCGCCGGGACAGGGGAGTGAAAAACTGTTTTTT. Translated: CASSPPGQGSEKLFF.

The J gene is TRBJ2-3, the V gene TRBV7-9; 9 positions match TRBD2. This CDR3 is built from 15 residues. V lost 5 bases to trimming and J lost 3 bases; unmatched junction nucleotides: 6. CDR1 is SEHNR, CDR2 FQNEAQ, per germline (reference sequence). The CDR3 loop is CASSPAGGRTDTQYF. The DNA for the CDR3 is TGTGCCAGCAGCCCAGCGGGGGGCAGAACAGATACGCAGTATTTT.

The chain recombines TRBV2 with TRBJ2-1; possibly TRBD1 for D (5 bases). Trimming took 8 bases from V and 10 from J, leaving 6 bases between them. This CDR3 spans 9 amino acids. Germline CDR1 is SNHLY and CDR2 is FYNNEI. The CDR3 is CASGQEQFF. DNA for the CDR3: TGTGCCAGCGGACAAGAGCAGTTCTTC.

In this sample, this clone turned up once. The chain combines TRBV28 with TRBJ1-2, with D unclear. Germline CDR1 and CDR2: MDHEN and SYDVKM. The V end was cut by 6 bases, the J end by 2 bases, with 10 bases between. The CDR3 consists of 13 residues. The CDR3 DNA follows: TGTGCCAGCAGCCCGTTGAGGAACTATGGCTACACCTTC. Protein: CASSPLRNYGYTF.

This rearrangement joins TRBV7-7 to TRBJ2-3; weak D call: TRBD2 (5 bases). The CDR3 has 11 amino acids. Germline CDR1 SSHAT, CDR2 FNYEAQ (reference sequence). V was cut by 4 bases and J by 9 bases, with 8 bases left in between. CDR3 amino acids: CASSSGETQYF. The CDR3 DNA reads TGTGCCAGCAGCTCTGGGGAGACGCAGTATTTT.

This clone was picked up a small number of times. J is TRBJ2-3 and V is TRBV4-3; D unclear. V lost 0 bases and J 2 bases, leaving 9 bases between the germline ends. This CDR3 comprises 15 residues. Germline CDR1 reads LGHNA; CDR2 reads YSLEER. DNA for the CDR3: TGCGCCAGCAGCCAAGAGTGGCGGCCCACAGATACGCAGTATTTT. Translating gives CASSQEWRPTDTQYF.

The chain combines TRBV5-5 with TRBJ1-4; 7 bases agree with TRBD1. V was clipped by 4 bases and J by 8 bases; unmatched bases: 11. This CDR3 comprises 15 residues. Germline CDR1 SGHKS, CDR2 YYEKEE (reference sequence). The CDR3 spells CASSLGTVTGEKLFF. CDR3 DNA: TGTGCCAGCAGCCTAGGGACAGTCACAGGGGAAAAACTGTTTTTT.

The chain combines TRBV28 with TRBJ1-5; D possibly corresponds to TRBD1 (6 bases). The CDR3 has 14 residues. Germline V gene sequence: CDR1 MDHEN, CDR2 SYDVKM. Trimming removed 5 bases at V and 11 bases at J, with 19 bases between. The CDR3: CASSPRPRGGAQHF. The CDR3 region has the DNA TGTGCCAGCAGTCCCCGACCCAGAGGGGGGGCCCAGCATTTT.

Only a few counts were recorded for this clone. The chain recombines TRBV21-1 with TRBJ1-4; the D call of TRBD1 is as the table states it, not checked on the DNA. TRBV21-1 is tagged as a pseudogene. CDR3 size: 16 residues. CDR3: CASSKALAPTNEKLFF. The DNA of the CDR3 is TGTGCCAGCAGCAAAGCGTTGGCCCCAACTAATGAAAAACTGTTTTTT.

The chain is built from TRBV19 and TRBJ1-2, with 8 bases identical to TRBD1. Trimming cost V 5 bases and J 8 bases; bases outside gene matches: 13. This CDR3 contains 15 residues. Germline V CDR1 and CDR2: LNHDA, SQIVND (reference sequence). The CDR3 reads CASSSGTGGNQGYTF. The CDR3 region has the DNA TGTGCCAGTAGTTCCGGGACAGGCGGAAACCAAGGCTACACCTTC.

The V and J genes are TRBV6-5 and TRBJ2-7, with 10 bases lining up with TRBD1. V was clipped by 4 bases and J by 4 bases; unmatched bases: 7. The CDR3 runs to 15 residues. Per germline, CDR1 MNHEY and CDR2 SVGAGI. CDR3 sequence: CASSSAWDRGYEQYF. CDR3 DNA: TGTGCCAGCAGTTCCGCCTGGGACAGGGGATACGAGCAGTACTTC.

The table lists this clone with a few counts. CDR3 in amino acids: CATSDQYQETQYF. DNA for the CDR3: TGTGCCACCAGTGACCAGTACCAAGAGACCCAGTACTTC. The chain couples TRBV24-1 to TRBJ2-5, with D unresolved. V lost 4 bases, J lost 0 bases, and 5 bases lay in between. The CDR3 runs to 13 residues. CDR1 is KGHDR and CDR2 is SFDVKD in the germline V gene.

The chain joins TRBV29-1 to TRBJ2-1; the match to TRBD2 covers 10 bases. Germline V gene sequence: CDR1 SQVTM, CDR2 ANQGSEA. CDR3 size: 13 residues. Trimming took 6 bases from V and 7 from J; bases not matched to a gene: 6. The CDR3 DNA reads TGCAGCGTAGCGGGGGGGCTAGAAAATGAGCAGTTCTTC. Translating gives CSVAGGLENEQFF.

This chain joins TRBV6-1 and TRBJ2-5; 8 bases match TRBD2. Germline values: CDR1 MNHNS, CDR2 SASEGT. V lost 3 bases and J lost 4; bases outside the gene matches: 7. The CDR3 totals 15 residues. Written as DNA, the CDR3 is TGTGCCAGCAGTGACCAAGCGGGGGCTAGAGAGACCCAGTACTTC. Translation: CASSDQAGARETQYF.

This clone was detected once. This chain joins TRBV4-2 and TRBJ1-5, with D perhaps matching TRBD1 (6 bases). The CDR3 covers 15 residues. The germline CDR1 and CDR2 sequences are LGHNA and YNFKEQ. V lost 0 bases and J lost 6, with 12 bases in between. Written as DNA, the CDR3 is TGTGCCAGCAGCCAAGAACAGGGATCCCCTCAGCCCCAGCATTTT. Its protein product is CASSQEQGSPQPQHF.

CDR3 nucleotides: TGTGCCAGTGGAGTGGGAGATACGCAGTATTTT. Residues: CASGVGDTQYF. The chain has TRBV19 and TRBJ2-3; D is undetermined. The CDR3 has 11 amino acids. Germline V gene sequence: CDR1 LNHDA, CDR2 SQIVND (reference sequence). The ends were cut back, 8 bases at V and 5 bases at J, with 8 bases in the middle.

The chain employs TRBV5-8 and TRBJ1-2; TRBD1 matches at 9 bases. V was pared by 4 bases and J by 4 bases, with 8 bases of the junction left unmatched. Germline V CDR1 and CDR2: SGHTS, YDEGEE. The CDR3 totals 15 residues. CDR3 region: CASSRQGTGLYGYTF. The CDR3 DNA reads TGTGCCAGCAGCCGTCAGGGGACAGGGCTCTATGGCTACACCTTC.

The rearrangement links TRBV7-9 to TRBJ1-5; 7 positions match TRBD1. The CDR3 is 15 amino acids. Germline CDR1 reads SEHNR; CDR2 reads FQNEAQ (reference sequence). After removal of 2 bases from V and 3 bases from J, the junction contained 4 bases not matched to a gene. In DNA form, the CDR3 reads TGTGCCAGCAGCTTAAGTACAGGGGACAATCAGCCCCAGCATTTT. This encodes CASSLSTGDNQPQHF.

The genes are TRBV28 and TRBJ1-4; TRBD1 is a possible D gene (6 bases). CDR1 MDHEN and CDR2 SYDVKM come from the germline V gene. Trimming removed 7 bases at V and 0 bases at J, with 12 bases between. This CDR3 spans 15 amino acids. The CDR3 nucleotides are TGTGCCAGCATCTACAGGGTGGCAACTAATGAAAAACTGTTTTTT. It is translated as CASIYRVATNEKLFF.

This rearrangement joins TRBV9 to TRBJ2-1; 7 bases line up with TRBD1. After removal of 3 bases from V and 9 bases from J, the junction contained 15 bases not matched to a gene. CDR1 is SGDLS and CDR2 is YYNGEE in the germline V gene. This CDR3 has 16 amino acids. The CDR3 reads CASSAPRSTGFGEQFF. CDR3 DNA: TGTGCCAGCAGCGCCCCCCGGTCGACAGGGTTCGGTGAGCAGTTCTTC.